The T cell receptor beta chain under discussion was sequenced for a study of blood T cell repertoires in COVID-19. CDR1 and CDR2 from the germline V gene are SNHLY and FYNNEI. The length of the CDR3 is 12 residues. Trimming removed 5 bases from V and 5 bases from J, with 9 bases in between. Assay used: immunoSEQ multiplex PCR; TCRdb lists only in-frame clones, some missing. The profile shows 65,000 to 80,000 clones, about 81% of them singletons. The sequenced sample was peripheral blood. The origin of this receptor is a human donor in a cohort sampled during active COVID-19. This chain joins TRBV2 and TRBJ1-2; D is undetermined. CDR3 sequence (DNA): TGTGCCAGCAGTAAGGGAGAGTATGGCTACACCTTC. Its protein is CASSKGEYGYTF.